The 30 T cell receptor beta chains given below trace back to one sample, sequenced in a study of T cell repertoires in cytomegalovirus infection. Using its own MiXCR run on the reads, TCRdb lists one record per CDR3 protein. The table records roughly 720,000 distinct CDR3 sequences, approximately 40% of them present only once. Material: PBMCs. The receptors here all came from a human donor in good health (CMV status not recorded). Some clones in this sample may be carry-over from other donors' samples.

The sample holds a few counts of this clonotype. J is TRBJ1-2 and V is TRBV7-6, with D possibly being TRBD1 (5 bases). V was clipped by 6 bases and J by 2 bases, with 16 bases between them. The CDR3 spans 15 residues. CDR1 is SGHVS and CDR2 is FNYEAQ in the germline V gene. CDR3 in DNA: TGTGCCAGCAGTTCACCCCGACAGTGCAACTATGGCTACACCTTC. This codes for CASSSPRQCNYGYTF.

This clonotype was counted between two and nine times. The rearrangement uses TRBV7-6 and TRBJ2-2, with 10 bases that match TRBD1. Germline loops: CDR1 SGHVS, CDR2 FNYEAQ. CDR3 size: 16 residues. With 5 bases clipped from V and 4 bases from J, the junction kept 7 bases outside the gene matches. CDR3 residues: CASSLSRTGGTGELFF. CDR3 bases: TGTGCCAGCAGCCTATCCCGGACAGGGGGCACCGGGGAGCTGTTTTTT.

This sequence joins TRBV29-1 and TRBJ1-2; D is possibly TRBD1 (5 bases). Trimming removed 0 bases from V and 2 bases from J, with 13 bases in between. Germline V gives CDR1 SQVTM, CDR2 ANQGSEA. The CDR3 spans 15 residues. This CDR3 is CSVEDRAGMNYGYTF. The CDR3 DNA sequence: TGCAGCGTTGAAGATCGCGCAGGGATGAACTATGGCTACACCTTC.

CDR3 sequence reads: CASRLDSLTGELFF. CDR3 nucleotides: TGTGCCAGCAGATTGGACAGTCTCACCGGGGAGCTGTTTTTT. The gene calls are TRBV6-1 and TRBJ2-2, with D perhaps TRBD1 (6 bases). CDR3 size: 14 residues. Germline V lookup: CDR1 MNHNS, CDR2 SASEGT. The V gene lost 6 bases and the J gene lost 4 bases, with 12 bases spanning the gap.

This sequence joins TRBV5-6 and TRBJ2-2; D unclear. V lost 4 bases to trimming and J lost 6 bases, with 10 bases between them. The CDR3 is made up of 13 amino acids. Germline lookup yields CDR1 SGHDT and CDR2 YYEEEE. CDR3 sequence reads: CASSPGPSGELFF. CDR3 bases: TGTGCCAGCAGCCCGGGCCCCTCCGGGGAGCTGTTTTTT. Drawing the rest from reference TRBV5-6 and TRBJ2-2, the complete variable domain is DAGVTQSPTHLIKTRGQQVTLRCSPKSGHDTVSWYQQALGQGPQFIFQYYEEEERQRGNFPDRFSGHQFPNYSSELNVNALLLGDSALYLCASSPGPSGELFFGEGSRLTVL.

This clonotype was seen only a few times. The CDR3 DNA reads TGTGCCAGCAGTCGGACAGGCCCCATGAACACTGAAGCTTTCTTT. This gives the protein CASSRTGPMNTEAFF. The chain combines TRBV7-3 with TRBJ1-1; 7 nucleotides align to TRBD1. With 6 bases clipped from V and 0 bases from J, the junction kept 7 bases outside the gene matches. The CDR3 sequence is 15 residues long. Germline V CDR1 and CDR2: SGHTA, FQGTGA.

This clonotype was recorded a few times. This chain connects TRBV6-2 or TRBV6-3 to TRBJ1-1; the D is unclear. Trimming took off 8 bases at V and 4 bases at J, with 20 bases between the two ends. Germline V gene lookup returns CDR1 MNHEY and CDR2 SVGEGT. The CDR3 runs 15 residues. CDR3 in amino acids: CASREAQIKSTEAFF. CDR3 nucleotides: TGTGCCAGCCGAGAGGCGCAAATAAAATCCACTGAAGCTTTCTTT.

This chain's CDR3 is CASSMGLSNQPQHF. The CDR3 bases are TGTGCCAGCTCCATGGGTCTCTCAAATCAGCCCCAGCATTTT. This sequence joins TRBV7-9 and TRBJ1-5; no reliable D call. Germline CDR1 is SEHNR and CDR2 is FQNEAQ (reference sequence). V was trimmed by 8 bases and J by 4 bases, leaving 15 bases between them. There are 14 residues in the CDR3.

The chain carries TRBV19 and TRBJ1-2; a possible D gene is TRBD1 (6 bases). The germline gives CDR1 LNHDA, CDR2 SQIVND (reference sequence). There are 14 residues in the CDR3. Trimming took off 9 bases at V and 1 base at J, with 15 bases between the two ends. The CDR3 sequence: CASHAGTINYGYTF. The CDR3 DNA reads TGTGCCAGCCATGCCGGGACAATTAACTATGGCTACACCTTC. The full variable domain, with the rest looked up from reference TRBV19 and TRBJ1-2, is DGGITQSPKYLFRKEGQNVTLSCEQNLNHDAMYWYRQDPGQGLRLIYYSQIVNDFQKGDIAEGYSVSREKKESFPLTVTSAQKNPTAFYLCASHAGTINYGYTFGSGTRLTVV.

On this clonotype itself: An end of the junction does not agree with germline; a read error may underlie this. The chain combines TRBV3-1 with TRBJ2-5, with D maybe TRBD2 (6 bases). CDR1 is LGHDT and CDR2 is YNNKEL in the germline V gene (reference sequence). The length of the CDR3 is 15 residues. DNA of the CDR3: TGTGACAGCAGCCGTCATACGGGACTCCAAGAGACCCAGTACTTC. Translating it yields CDSSRHTGLQETQYF.

This clonotype was counted between two and nine times. This rearrangement joins TRBV28 to TRBJ1-6; D is perhaps TRBD1 (6 bases). Germline CDR1 is MDHEN and CDR2 is SYDVKM. The germline V and J ends were trimmed by 7 bases and 9 bases, with 19 bases remaining between them. This CDR3 comprises 15 residues. The CDR3 DNA reads as TGTGCCAGCACTCCGACGCAGGGACATAGTTCACCCCTCCACTTT. Translation gives CASTPTQGHSSPLHF.

This clonotype was counted only a few times. The chain is built from TRBV19 and TRBJ2-1; 11 bases agree with TRBD1. Germline loops: CDR1 LNHDA, CDR2 SQIVND (reference sequence). This CDR3 region has 16 residues. V lost 3 bases, J lost 4 bases, and 5 bases stayed unmatched. The CDR3 reads CASSIGQGASYNEQFF. CDR3 bases: TGTGCCAGTAGTATCGGACAGGGGGCGTCTTACAATGAGCAGTTCTTC.

This clonotype was seen a handful of times. The chain is built from TRBV27 and TRBJ1-6; D might be TRBD1 (5 bases). The V end lost 3 bases, the J end lost 9 bases, and 9 bases lay between the germline ends. This CDR3 spans 13 amino acids. CDR1 is MNHEY and CDR2 is SMNVEV in the germline V gene (reference sequence). CDR3 amino acids: CASSFGGGSPLHF. CDR3 coding DNA: TGTGCCAGCAGTTTCGGGGGTGGTTCACCCCTCCACTTT.

This clonotype was detected only a few times. Here the CDR3 DNA reads TGTGCCAGCAGTTTCGTCGGACCGGAGTTGGGGTTGGGGACCTACAATGAGCAGTTCTTC. Translation gives CASSFVGPELGLGTYNEQFF. The chain carries TRBV6-8 and TRBJ2-1; D remains unclear. V gave up 4 bases and J gave up 2 bases, with 27 bases separating them. From germline, CDR1 is MNHGY and CDR2 SAAAGT. This CDR3 comprises 20 residues.

This clonotype was observed a few times. V gene TRBV27 combines with J gene TRBJ2-5, with D possibly being TRBD1 (8 bases). V lost 6 bases, J lost 2 bases, and 16 bases lay in between. Germline CDR1 reads MNHEY; CDR2 reads SMNVEV (reference sequence). The CDR3 runs to 15 residues. DNA for the CDR3: TGTGCCAGCAGCCGTTACAGGGGGGGACAAGAGACCCAGTACTTC. Translation gives CASSRYRGGQETQYF.

The sample holds a few counts of this clonotype. This CDR3 is CASSPTASGAYEQYF. CDR3 in DNA: TGTGCCAGCAGTCCAACCGCCAGCGGAGCCTACGAGCAGTACTTC. V usage is TRBV6-2 or TRBV6-3 and J usage is TRBJ2-7; TRBD2 might be the D (5 bases). V was cut by 5 bases and J by 2 bases, with 16 bases left in between. This CDR3 contains 15 residues. Germline V lookup: CDR1 MNHEY, CDR2 SVGEGT.

This clonotype was observed at least ten times. The chain uses TRBV7-2 and TRBJ2-7, with D perhaps matching TRBD1 (6 bases). The V and J ends lost 4 bases and 0 bases respectively, with 16 bases between them. Germline CDR1 reads SGHTA; CDR2 reads FQGNSA. The CDR3 covers 16 residues. This CDR3 is CASSSYPRTVSYEQYF. CDR3 coding DNA: TGTGCCAGCAGCTCCTACCCACGGACAGTCTCCTACGAGCAGTACTTC. Full variable domain (rest looked up from reference TRBV7-2 and TRBJ2-7): GAGVSQSPSNKVTEKGKDVELRCDPISGHTALYWYRQSLGQGLEFLIYFQGNSAPDKSGLPSDRFSAERTGGSVSTLTIQRTQQEDSAVYLCASSSYPRTVSYEQYFGPGTRLTVT.

The table lists this clonotype with a count of one. One end of the junction is discordant with germline, which a read error may explain. The V gene is TRBV7-8, the J gene TRBJ1-5, with D perhaps matching TRBD1 (5 bases). The CDR3 is 18 residues long. The V gene's germline CDR1 is SGHVS and CDR2 FQNEAQ. The CDR3: CSSSLEEGQGYSNQPQHF. As DNA, the CDR3 is TGTTCCAGCAGCTTAGAGGAGGGCCAGGGCTATAGCAATCAGCCCCAGCATTTT.

V is TRBV11-2 and J is TRBJ2-1; 9 nucleotides align to TRBD2. Unmatched junction bases numbered 8, after V lost 1 base and J lost 7 bases. CDR1 and CDR2 (germline): SGHAT, FQNNGV. This CDR3 comprises 16 residues. CDR3 loop: CASSLVLSGSQNEQFF. Here the CDR3 DNA reads TGTGCCAGCAGCTTAGTCCTTAGCGGGAGTCAAAATGAGCAGTTCTTC.

Concerning this clonotype: A read error may account for a junction end that differs from germline. The V gene is TRBV20-1, the J gene TRBJ2-1, with D perhaps TRBD2 (5 bases). The length of the CDR3 is 19 residues. CDR1 is DFQATT, CDR2 SNEGSKA, per germline (reference sequence). The CDR3 reads CSATSSSGKRGNTYKEQFF. CDR3 bases: TGCAGTGCTACGTCTTCCTCGGGAAAACGCGGCAACACCTACAAGGAGCAGTTCTTC.

With respect to this clonotype: One end of the junction is discordant with germline, which a read error may explain. The chain joins TRBV28 to TRBJ2-2; D remains unclear. The CDR3 loop spans 12 amino acids. Looked up from germline, CDR1 is MDHEN and CDR2 is SYDVKM. The CDR3 region is CALSWNTGELFF. DNA for the CDR3: TGTGCCCTCAGTTGGAACACGGGGGAGCTGTTTTTT.

This clonotype was seen just once. The rearrangement links TRBV20-1 to TRBJ1-2, with 10 bases aligning to TRBD1. The CDR3 extends over 17 amino acids. Per the germline V gene, CDR1 is DFQATT and CDR2 is SNEGSKA (reference sequence). J was trimmed by 4 bases and V by 5 bases; bases with no gene match: 16. CDR3 loop: CSARTGTGESLGYGYTF. CDR3 nucleotide sequence: TGCAGTGCTCGTACCGGGACAGGGGAGTCCCTAGGCTATGGCTACACCTTC.

Comments on this clonotype: The conserved phenylalanine or tryptophan is not found at the CDR3 terminus, so this likely reflects a read error. The rearrangement links TRBV19 to TRBJ2-1, with TRBD1 matching 7 bases. The CDR3 consists of 11 residues. Per germline, CDR1 LNHDA and CDR2 SQIVND (reference sequence). V lost 3 bases and J lost 11; bases outside the gene matches: 1. The CDR3 DNA reads TGTGCCAGTAGTATGGGACAGCAGCAGTTCTTA. Translation gives CASSMGQQQFL.

V gene TRBV5-6 combines with J gene TRBJ1-5; D is uncertain. V was shortened by 4 bases and J by 6 bases, with 8 bases between the two germline ends. Germline lookup yields CDR1 SGHDT and CDR2 YYEEEE. This CDR3 is 12 amino acids long. The CDR3 reads CASSVGSQPQHF. CDR3 in DNA: TGTGCCAGCAGCGTAGGAAGTCAGCCCCAGCATTTT.

This clonotype has just a few counts. The J gene is TRBJ2-7, the V gene TRBV28; D tentatively fits TRBD1 or TRBD2 (5 bases each). The length of the CDR3 is 15 residues. Looked up from germline, CDR1 is MDHEN and CDR2 is SYDVKM. The V gene lost 6 bases and the J gene lost 1 base, with 16 bases spanning the gap. CDR3 nucleotide sequence: TGTGCCAGCAGAAGGGCAGGGACGGGATCCTACGAGCAGTACTTC. It translates to CASRRAGTGSYEQYF.

A word on this clonotype: A read error may be the cause here, since a much bigger clone is one base away. It is likely a read error, because the conserved phenylalanine at the end of the CDR3 is missing. The J gene is TRBJ2-5, the V gene TRBV7-2, with TRBD2 identical over 11 bases. CDR3 size: 15 residues. Trimming cost V 2 bases and J 4 bases; bases outside gene matches: 3. Looked up from germline, CDR1 is SGHTA and CDR2 is FQGNSA. CDR3 nucleotides: TGTGCCAGCAGCTTATTAGCGGGGGGGCCAGAGACCCAGTACTTA. Amino acids: CASSLLAGGPETQYL.

The chain couples TRBV20-1 to TRBJ2-1, with a possible D match to TRBD2 (5 bases). The CDR3 extends over 15 amino acids. CDR1 is DFQATT and CDR2 is SNEGSKA in the germline V gene (reference sequence). V lost 8 bases to trimming and J lost 0 bases, with 17 bases between them. This chain's CDR3 is CSCSIGSFSYNEQFF. The CDR3 bases are TGCAGTTGCTCGATTGGGAGTTTCTCCTACAATGAGCAGTTCTTC.

The chain uses TRBV4-2 and TRBJ2-1; D might be TRBD2 (5 bases). The CDR3 contains 14 residues. Trimming shortened V by 0 bases and J by 12 bases, and 15 bases separated the two germline ends. The germline V gene has CDR1 LGHNA and CDR2 YNFKEQ. CDR3 in amino acids: CASSQDLTRVSQFF. CDR3 in DNA: TGTGCCAGCAGCCAAGATCTTACTAGGGTCTCGCAGTTCTTC.

The chain links TRBV5-1 to TRBJ2-7; 8 bases align to TRBD1. The V segment lost 3 bases and the J segment 4 bases; nucleotides outside the gene matches: 21. CDR1 SGHRS and CDR2 YFSETQ come from the germline V gene. This CDR3 comprises 19 residues. The CDR3 here is CASSSSRGTGQGRRYEQYF. Here the CDR3 DNA reads TGCGCCAGCAGCTCTTCTCGGGGGACTGGACAGGGCCGGCGTTACGAGCAGTACTTC.

This clonotype was counted a few times. The chain is built from TRBV27 and TRBJ1-3; D is ambiguous. This CDR3 has 15 residues. Germline loops: CDR1 MNHEY, CDR2 SMNVEV (reference sequence). V lost 3 bases and J lost 0, with 9 bases in between. CDR3: CASSFSGYSGNTIYF. The DNA of the CDR3 is TGTGCCAGCAGTTTCTCCGGCTACTCTGGAAACACCATATATTTT.